This passage covers 26 T cell receptor beta chains from one sample sequenced in a study of shared clonotypes between healthy human individuals. TCRdb's copy holds only in-frame clones and misses some; the assay was immunoSEQ multiplex PCR. The data contain approximately 500,000 clones, 96% of them singletons. The specimen sequenced was naive CD4+ T cells sorted from blood. Indicated subset: CD45RA+ positively selected. These TCRs come from a woman in her 30s in good health.

The rearrangement uses TRBV2 and TRBJ1-1; D remains ambiguous. Germline CDR1 is SNHLY and CDR2 is FYNNEI. V lost 4 bases and J lost 7, with 7 bases in between. This CDR3 has 11 amino acids. CDR3 sequence reads: CASSGVFEAFF. The CDR3 nucleotides read TGTGCCAGCAGTGGTGTGTTTGAAGCTTTCTTT. The entire variable domain, with the rest obtained from reference TRBV2 and TRBJ1-1, is as follows: EPEVTQTPSHQVTQMGQEVILRCVPISNHLYFYWYRQILGQKVEFLVSFYNNEISEKSEIFDDQFSVERPDGSNFTLKIRSTKLEDSAMYFCASSGVFEAFFGQGTRLTVV.

This clone was counted between two and nine times. The V call is TRBV27, the J call TRBJ1-2, with D unclear. This CDR3 is 13 amino acids long. The germline gives CDR1 MNHEY, CDR2 SMNVEV (reference sequence). The V end lost 2 bases, the J end lost 5 bases, and 9 bases lay between the germline ends. CDR3 DNA: TGTGCCAGCAGTTTAGCGCCAGAGTATGGCTACACCTTC. It yields the protein CASSLAPEYGYTF.

This clone was observed once. V gene TRBV28 combines with J gene TRBJ2-2, with a weak D call TRBD2 (5 bases). CDR3 length: 14 amino acids. Trimming left V 10 bases short and J 2 bases short, with 14 bases between. Germline V gene sequence: CDR1 MDHEN, CDR2 SYDVKM. CDR3 in DNA: TGTGCCACCACGGAAGGACTCAACACCGGGGAGCTGTTTTTT. Translating it yields CATTEGLNTGELFF.

The chain employs TRBV5-1 and TRBJ1-1; D perhaps matches TRBD1 (5 bases). V shed 4 bases and J shed 1 base, with 14 bases lying between them. Germline CDR1 is SGHRS and CDR2 is YFSETQ. The CDR3 runs to 15 residues. In DNA, the CDR3 is TGCGCCAGCAGCCCCCCAGACAGAGCGAACACTGAAGCTTTCTTT. Protein sequence: CASSPPDRANTEAFF.

In nucleotides, the CDR3 is TGTGCCAGCAGCCGGGACTCCTACTCGAACAATGAGCAGTTCTTC. It codes for CASSRDSYSNNEQFF. J is TRBJ2-1 and V is TRBV7-8, with a weak D call TRBD2 (6 bases). The CDR3 is made up of 15 amino acids. V lost 5 bases, J lost 5 bases, and 16 bases lay in between. Germline V lookup: CDR1 SGHVS, CDR2 FQNEAQ.

J is TRBJ1-3 and V is TRBV5-8; D might be TRBD1 (5 bases). CDR1 SGHTS and CDR2 YDEGEE come from the germline V gene. CDR3 size: 15 residues. Trimming shortened V by 4 bases and J by 0 bases, and 11 bases separated the two germline ends. The CDR3 sequence is CASSPGTVSGNTIYF. DNA of the CDR3: TGTGCCAGCAGCCCGGGGACGGTCTCTGGAAACACCATATATTTT.

The chain links TRBV5-6 to TRBJ1-1, with D hard to call. The CDR3 is 13 amino acids. The V gene's germline CDR1 is SGHDT and CDR2 YYEEEE. V lost 0 bases to trimming and J lost 7 bases, with 10 bases between them. The CDR3 bases are TGTGCCAGCAGCTTGGAGGCATATAGTGAAGCTTTCTTT. Translating gives CASSLEAYSEAFF.

The genes are TRBV18 and TRBJ2-5; 12 bases map to TRBD2. V trimming: 0 bases; J trimming: 5 bases; junction bases outside the gene matches: 4. This CDR3 is 16 amino acids long. Germline V gene data show CDR1 as KGHSH and CDR2 as LQKENI. The CDR3 here is CASSPPGLAGYETQYF. CDR3 in DNA: TGTGCCAGCTCACCACCTGGACTAGCGGGATATGAGACCCAGTACTTC. Looking up the rest from reference TRBV18 and TRBJ2-5 gives the full variable domain: NAGVMQNPRHLVRRRGQEARLRCSPMKGHSHVYWYRQLPEEGLKFMVYLQKENIIDESGMPKERFSAEFPKEGPSILRIQQVVRGDSAAYFCASSPPGLAGYETQYFGPGTRLLVL.

The chain joins TRBV29-1 to TRBJ2-1, with a possible D match to TRBD1 (5 bases). Trimming pared 4 bases from V and 0 bases from J, leaving 7 bases between. Per germline, CDR1 SQVTM and CDR2 ANQGSEA. The CDR3 consists of 13 residues. Here the CDR3 reads CSVGRGSYNEQFF. The CDR3 region has the DNA TGCAGCGTTGGAAGGGGCTCCTACAATGAGCAGTTCTTC.

The rearrangement joins TRBV19 to TRBJ2-7; 16 bases align to TRBD2. Germline trimming cut 5 bases from V and 4 bases from J; bases unmatched to any gene: 14. Per the germline V gene, CDR1 is LNHDA and CDR2 is SQIVND (reference sequence). The CDR3 contains 19 residues. CDR3 protein: CASSPSVPGLAGGTYEQYF. The CDR3 DNA is TGTGCCAGTAGTCCTTCGGTACCGGGACTAGCGGGAGGGACTTACGAGCAGTACTTC. Together with reference TRBV19 and TRBJ2-7, the CDR3 gives the full variable domain: DGGITQSPKYLFRKEGQNVTLSCEQNLNHDAMYWYRQDPGQGLRLIYYSQIVNDFQKGDIAEGYSVSREKKESFPLTVTSAQKNPTAFYLCASSPSVPGLAGGTYEQYFGPGTRLTVT.

The chain employs TRBV7-9 and TRBJ1-1; unclear D gene. Trimming removed 0 bases at V and 5 bases at J, with 13 bases between. Germline V gene data show CDR1 as SEHNR and CDR2 as FQNEAQ (reference sequence). This CDR3 comprises 15 residues. The CDR3 DNA is TGTGCCAGCAGCTTAGCAACAAAGACTCCAACTGAAGCTTTCTTT. Translation gives CASSLATKTPTEAFF.

The V call is TRBV19, the J call TRBJ2-7, with TRBD1 matching over 11 bases. The CDR3 has 15 residues. J lost 4 bases, V lost 4 bases, and 6 bases had no gene match. Germline V lookup: CDR1 LNHDA, CDR2 SQIVND (reference sequence). CDR3 in amino acids: CASSKRTGGEYEQYF. DNA for the CDR3: TGTGCCAGTAGTAAGCGGACAGGGGGCGAATACGAGCAGTACTTC.

The chain joins TRBV28 to TRBJ2-1, with D possibly matching TRBD2 (5 bases). Trimming left V 6 bases short and J 10 bases short, with 19 bases between. The CDR3 consists of 14 residues. Per germline, CDR1 MDHEN and CDR2 SYDVKM. In nucleotides, the CDR3 is TGTGCCAGCAGAACGAGAGGGCCGACTGGAGAGCAGTTCTTC. Protein product: CASRTRGPTGEQFF.

This clone was recorded once. The chain carries TRBV5-1 and TRBJ2-7, with D perhaps TRBD1 or TRBD2 (5 bases each). The germline V gene has CDR1 SGHRS and CDR2 YFSETQ. V shed 4 bases and J shed 0 bases, with 14 bases lying between them. This CDR3 has 15 residues. The CDR3 DNA sequence: TGCGCCAGCAGCCCGGGGCGTTTTGTCTCCTACGAGCAGTACTTC. Its protein is CASSPGRFVSYEQYF.

The J gene is TRBJ2-1, the V gene TRBV6-5; 11 bases agree with TRBD1. The ends lost 5 bases at V and 6 bases at J; junction bases unmatched: 6. Germline V gives CDR1 MNHEY, CDR2 SVGAGI. This CDR3 spans 15 amino acids. The CDR3 here is CASSITGTGGNEQFF. Here the CDR3 DNA reads TGTGCCAGCAGTATTACCGGGACAGGGGGCAATGAGCAGTTCTTC.

CDR3 protein: CASSPQGTGELFF. The CDR3 DNA sequence: TGTGCCAGTAGTCCCCAGGGGACCGGGGAGCTGTTTTTT. The V call is TRBV19, the J call TRBJ2-2, with D tentatively TRBD1 (6 bases). The CDR3 is 13 amino acids. V lost 5 bases and J lost 5, with 9 bases in between. Germline values: CDR1 LNHDA, CDR2 SQIVND (reference sequence).

The chain employs TRBV5-8 and TRBJ1-2; D unresolved. Trimming cost V 1 base and J 7 bases, with 11 bases left between them. The length of the CDR3 is 13 residues. Germline V gene data show CDR1 as SGHTS and CDR2 as YDEGEE. CDR3: CASSLTESFGYTF. The CDR3 nucleotides read TGTGCCAGCAGCTTGACCGAGAGTTTTGGCTACACCTTC.

The chain recombines TRBV6-5 with TRBJ2-5; 8 bases agree with TRBD2. Germline CDR1 MNHEY, CDR2 SVGAGI. This CDR3 comprises 16 residues. The V gene end was trimmed by 2 bases and the J gene end by 1 base; junction bases not matched to a gene: 6. The CDR3 coding sequence is TGTGCCAGCAGTTACAACCTAGCGGGCGCCCAAGAGACCCAGTACTTC. Translating gives CASSYNLAGAQETQYF.

This chain uses TRBV29-1 with TRBJ2-4, with D uncertain. Germline CDR1 SQVTM, CDR2 ANQGSEA. V was shortened by 4 bases and J by 0 bases, with 10 bases between the two germline ends. The CDR3 loop spans 14 amino acids. Written as DNA, the CDR3 is TGCAGCGTTGCGCTGACCTTAGCCAAAAACATTCAGTACTTC. Translating gives CSVALTLAKNIQYF.

In the case of this clone: The same CDR3 can be traced to other DNA sequences in this sample. The CDR3 sequence: CASSLGVDYGYTF. The DNA for the CDR3 is TGTGCCAGCAGTCTTGGAGTGGACTATGGCTACACCTTC. This chain links TRBV28 with TRBJ1-2; D unresolved. The CDR3 runs 13 residues. CDR1 MDHEN and CDR2 SYDVKM come from the germline V gene. Trimming shortened V by 5 bases and J by 3 bases, and 10 bases separated the two germline ends.

This chain uses TRBV28 with TRBJ2-7; D might be TRBD1 (5 bases). V dropped 6 bases and J dropped 0 bases, with 15 bases sitting between them. The CDR3 covers 15 residues. CDR1 MDHEN and CDR2 SYDVKM come from the germline V gene. CDR3 sequence (DNA): TGTGCCAGCAGGACCCAGACAGCCTCCTCCTACGAGCAGTACTTC. Amino acid sequence: CASRTQTASSYEQYF.

The V and J genes are TRBV18 and TRBJ2-7, with TRBD2 identical over 14 bases. The germline gives CDR1 KGHSH, CDR2 LQKENI. The CDR3 consists of 16 residues. J was trimmed by 5 bases and V by 5 bases; bases with no gene match: 8. The CDR3 nucleotides are TGTGCCAGCTCATCGTCGACTAGCGGGGGGGGCGACGAGCAGTACTTC. It yields the protein CASSSSTSGGGDEQYF.

The chain combines TRBV11-2 with TRBJ1-1; D is possibly TRBD1 (6 bases). Germline V CDR1 and CDR2: SGHAT, FQNNGV. The germline V and J ends were trimmed by 1 base and 0 bases, with 9 bases remaining between them. The CDR3 runs to 15 residues. The CDR3 nucleotides read TGTGCCAGCAGCTTAGCCCCAGGGGTGAACACTGAAGCTTTCTTT. This gives the protein CASSLAPGVNTEAFF. Full variable domain (outside the CDR3, taken from reference TRBV11-2 and TRBJ1-1): EAGVAQSPRYKIIEKRQSVAFWCNPISGHATLYWYQQILGQGPKLLIQFQNNGVVDDSQLPKDRFSAERLKGVDSTLKIQPAKLEDSAVYLCASSLAPGVNTEAFFGQGTRLTVV.

The rearrangement joins TRBV7-2 to TRBJ2-5; 10 bases are shared with TRBD2. The germline gives CDR1 SGHTA, CDR2 FQGNSA. The CDR3 contains 14 residues. J lost 3 bases, V lost 4 bases, and 2 bases had no gene match. The CDR3 bases are TGTGCCAGCAGCTCGGGACTAGCGAAAGAGACCCAGTACTTC. Translating it yields CASSSGLAKETQYF.

V usage is TRBV18 and J usage is TRBJ1-6, with a possible D match to TRBD1 (5 bases). CDR1 and CDR2 from the germline V gene are KGHSH and LQKENI. CDR3 size: 14 residues. V lost 2 bases to trimming and J lost 10 bases, with 12 bases between them. Written as DNA, the CDR3 is TGTGCCAGCTCACCAATGGGGACGGGATCACCCCTCCACTTT. Translating gives CASSPMGTGSPLHF.

The DNA of the CDR3 is TGTGCCAGCAGTTACAGCTGGGGTCAGGATACGCAGTATTTT. Residues: CASSYSWGQDTQYF. This chain links TRBV6-5 with TRBJ2-3, with D unresolved. The CDR3 totals 14 residues. Deletions cut 2 bases from V and 6 bases from J, with 12 bases between. Germline V gene data show CDR1 as MNHEY and CDR2 as SVGAGI.